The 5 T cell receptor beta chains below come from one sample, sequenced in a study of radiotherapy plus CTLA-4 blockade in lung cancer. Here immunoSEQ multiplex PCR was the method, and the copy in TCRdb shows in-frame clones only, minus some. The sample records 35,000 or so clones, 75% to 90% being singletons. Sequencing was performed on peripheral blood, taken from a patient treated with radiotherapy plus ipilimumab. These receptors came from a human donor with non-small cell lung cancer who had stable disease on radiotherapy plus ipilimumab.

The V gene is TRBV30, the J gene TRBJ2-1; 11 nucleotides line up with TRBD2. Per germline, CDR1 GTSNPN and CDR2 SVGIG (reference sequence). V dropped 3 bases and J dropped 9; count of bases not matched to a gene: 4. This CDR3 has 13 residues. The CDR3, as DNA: TGTGCCTGGAGCCCCGGGACTAGCGGTGAGCAGTTCTTC. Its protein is CAWSPGTSGEQFF.

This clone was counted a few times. The CDR3 protein is CASSYSLAGDNEQFF. For the CDR3, the DNA is TGTGCCAGCAGTTACTCTCTAGCGGGGGACAATGAGCAGTTCTTC. The V call is TRBV6-5, the J call TRBJ2-1; 10 nucleotides agree with TRBD2. The CDR3 covers 15 residues. Unmatched junction bases numbered 1, after V lost 0 bases and J lost 5 bases. The germline V gene encodes CDR1 MNHEY and CDR2 SVGAGI.

The CDR3 nucleotides read TGTGCCAGCAGTAGACTAGCGGGCTACAATGAGCAGTTCTTC. It encodes CASSRLAGYNEQFF. The chain couples TRBV28 to TRBJ2-1; 10 bases are shared with TRBD2. CDR1 is MDHEN and CDR2 is SYDVKM in the germline V gene. This CDR3 comprises 14 residues. The V and J ends lost 5 bases and 3 bases, in that order; junction bases with no gene match: 1.

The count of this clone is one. The chain's CDR3 is CARTVTDIQYF. The CDR3, as DNA: TGTGCCAGGACAGTAACGGACATTCAGTACTTC. The genes are TRBV10-3 and TRBJ2-4, with D tentatively TRBD1 (6 bases). The CDR3 contains 11 residues. Germline values: CDR1 ENHRY, CDR2 SYGVKD. Trimming took 10 bases from V and 8 from J, leaving 12 bases between them.

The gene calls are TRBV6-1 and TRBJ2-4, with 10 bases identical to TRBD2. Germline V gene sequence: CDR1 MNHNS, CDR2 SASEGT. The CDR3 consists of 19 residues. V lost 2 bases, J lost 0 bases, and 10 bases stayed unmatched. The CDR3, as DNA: TGTGCCAGCAGTGAATTTGGCACTAGCGGGGCACTAGCCAAAAACATTCAGTACTTC. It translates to CASSEFGTSGALAKNIQYF.